The clone carrying this TCR beta chain occurred a few times. It was with 60 Vbeta and 13 Jbeta primers that the PCR ran. As processed by the authors: An analysis that came later counted tens of millions of unique TCR beta chains, some 11 million shared. Here immunoSEQ multiplex PCR was the method, and the copy in TCRdb shows in-frame clones only, minus some. D and trimming come from the DNA, and the V and J calls and clone size come from that table. The sample lists some 160,000 clones, 80% to 90% occurring once. This entry is derived from a study of cytomegalovirus exposure and HLA in healthy donors. V was trimmed by 2 bases and J by 6 bases, leaving 13 bases between them. The CDR3 covers 13 residues. The germline V gene has CDR1 GTSNPN and CDR2 SVGIG (reference sequence).

The receptor was derived from a middle-aged woman in good health and CMV-seropositive. The chain is built from TRBV30 and TRBJ1-1; TRBD1 might be the D (6 bases). The sample taken for sequencing was PBMCs. CDR3 amino acids: CAWSWDIRAEAFF. CDR3 coding DNA: TGTGCCTGGAGTTGGGACATACGCGCTGAAGCTTTCTTT.